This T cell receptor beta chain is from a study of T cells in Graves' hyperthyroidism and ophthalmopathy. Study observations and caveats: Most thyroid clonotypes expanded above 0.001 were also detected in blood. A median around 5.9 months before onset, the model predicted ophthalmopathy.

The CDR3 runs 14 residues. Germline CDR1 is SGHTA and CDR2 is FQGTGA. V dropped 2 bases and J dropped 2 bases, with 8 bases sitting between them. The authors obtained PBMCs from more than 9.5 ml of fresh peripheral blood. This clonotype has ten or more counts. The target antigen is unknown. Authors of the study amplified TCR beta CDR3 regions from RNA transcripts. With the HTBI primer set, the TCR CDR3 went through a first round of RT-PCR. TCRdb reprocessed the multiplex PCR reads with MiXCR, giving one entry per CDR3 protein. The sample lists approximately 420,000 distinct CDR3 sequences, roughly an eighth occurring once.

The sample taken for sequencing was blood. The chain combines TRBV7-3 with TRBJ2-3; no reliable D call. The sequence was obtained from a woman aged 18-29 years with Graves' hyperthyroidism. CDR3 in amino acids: CASSLGLDTDTQYF. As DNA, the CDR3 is TGTGCCAGCAGCTTAGGGCTGGACACAGATACGCAGTATTTT.